Listed here is a single T cell receptor beta chain. This clonotype was seen more than once but under ten times. The specificity of this receptor is unknown. No quality values exist for individual bases; no much larger clone is one base distant. This entry is derived from a study of T cells after yellow fever vaccination (dated by TCRdb to about 2019). Notes on the research overall: Libraries from fractions with low cell numbers were prepared with the SMART-Seq v4 Ultra Low Input RNA kit. To follow T-cell clones before and after both primary and booster YFV17D yellow fever vaccination, bulk TCR alpha and beta repertoires underwent longitudinal sequencing. Two healthy male donors, one aged 18 to 30 and one aged 30 to 39 years, made up the cohort. Bulk PBMC replicates and cell subsets were isolated from blood drawn at multiple timepoints before and after both primary and secondary immunization.

The sample's treatment or condition, from its label and the paper: live attenuated yellow fever vaccine strain. A standard Ficoll-Paque protocol was used to isolate PBMCs from peripheral blood. Dynabeads CD4 and CD8 positive selection kits were used to isolate the CD4 and CD8 T-cell fractions. TriZol was used to extract RNA from bulk PBMCs, from CD4 and CD8 fractions, and from dextramer-positive and dextramer-negative fractions. Paper-wide results and their limitations: Only a couple of donors were included in the study, so the extent to which the findings can be generalized is limited. Most clones expanded after primary vaccination were re-detected after the booster (almost 97% of CD4 and 80% to 90% of CD8), suggesting broad memory maintenance. FACS-sorted repertoires could contain abundant contaminating clonotypes from the bulk population, so computational filtering was required. A small share of clonotypes was detected in both CD4 and CD8 compartments, with the overlap likely arising from convergent recombination. The secondary T-cell response was found to be weaker but faster than the primary response, with a peak reached on day 5 rather than on day 15.

The V end loses 3 bases and the J end loses 2 bases, and a stretch of 16 bases separates them. The CDR3 has 15 amino acids, counting the end cysteine and phenylalanine. The retained sequence is limited to the CDR3, 45 bases, with the frame set at the first base. The germline V gene (reference sequence) specifies DFQATT as CDR1 and SNEGSKA as CDR2. TCR cDNA was synthesized by 5'RACE template switching, through which a universal primer site and unique molecular identifiers were introduced. cDNA synthesis was primed from both the TCR alpha and TCR beta constant segments. Library amplification involved two PCR steps, and the second step added sample barcodes and sequencing adapters. Sequencing of libraries was done on Illumina HiSeq 2500 (2x100 bp) or NovaSeq (2x150 bp). In the paper's pipeline: MIGEC handled demultiplexing of reads and collapsing into UMI consensus sequences, while MiXCR performed V(D)J alignment. Vaccine-responding clonotypes were defined with edgeR using replicate PBMC samples, requiring FDR below 0.01 and a log2 fold change above 5 up to day 15. Bulk clonotypes were assigned CD4 or CD8 identity according to which sequenced CD4 or CD8 repertoire held them at higher abundance. TCRdb reprocessed the public reads (quality trimming at Q25 with fastp, clone calling with MiXCR) and kept in-frame beta chains. Here each entry gathers all rows of one CDR3 protein and keeps the most common genes and DNA. These V and J calls are TCRdb output, not the study's own analysis. This sample gives about 240,000 distinct CDR3 sequences in total; 6.9% of them show up just once. The ten biggest clones cover more than 0.8% of the sample.

The clonotype comes from a man under 40 who received the YFV17D yellow fever vaccine. Sequencing used CD4+ T cells sorted from PBMCs, obtained 15 days after the yellow fever booster vaccination. This sequence uses TRBV20-1 and TRBJ1-2, with the D gene too uncertain to name. The CDR3 sequence is CSASLSSEGNYGYTF. The DNA sequence follows: TGCAGTGCTAGTCTCTCTTCGGAGGGCAACTATGGCTACACCTTC.